A selection of T cell receptor beta chains follows, all from one sample in a study of blood T cell repertoires in COVID-19. The method was immunoSEQ multiplex PCR; TCRdb's version includes in-frame clones alone and lacks a portion of them. Of 200,000 to 250,000 clones in the sample, about four fifths are singletons; the top ten hold about 12%. Sequences were obtained from peripheral blood. All receptors come from a woman in her thirties or forties with acute or convalescent COVID-19. Both conserved end residues are part of each CDR3. The order of the fields is D gene, clone size, J gene, V gene, CDR3 protein, CDR3 DNA. A D gene is named only where the DNA matches it firmly. Where a row states a size, it is once, few, many or the class of an expanded clone; other rows omit it.

d_call: TRBD1
clone_size: NA
j_call: TRBJ1-1
v_call: TRBV2
cdr3_aa: CASRTGGTAEAFF
cdr3_nt: TGTGCCAGCAGGACAGGGGGTACCGCTGAAGCTTTCTTT

d_call: TRBD1
clone_size: NA
j_call: TRBJ1-3
v_call: TRBV18
cdr3_aa: CASSPLTGTAAGNTIYF
cdr3_nt: TGTGCCAGCTCACCATTGACCGGGACAGCTGCTGGAAACACCATATATTTT

d_call: TRBD2
clone_size: few
j_call: TRBJ2-7
v_call: TRBV10-3
cdr3_aa: CAIGTSGRFSYEQYF
cdr3_nt: TGTGCCATTGGGACTAGCGGGAGGTTCTCCTACGAGCAGTACTTC

d_call: TRBD2
clone_size: few
j_call: TRBJ2-5
v_call: TRBV24-1
cdr3_aa: CATSGGLAMETQYF
cdr3_nt: TGTGCCACCAGTGGCGGACTAGCTATGGAGACCCAGTACTTC

d_call: TRBD2
clone_size: many
j_call: TRBJ2-7
v_call: TRBV14
cdr3_aa: CASSQAASGFYEQYF
cdr3_nt: TGTGCCAGCAGCCAAGCTGCTAGCGGCTTCTACGAGCAGTACTTC

d_call: TRBD2
clone_size: NA
j_call: TRBJ2-2
v_call: TRBV9
cdr3_aa: CASSVSGGHTGELFF
cdr3_nt: TGTGCCAGCAGCGTTAGCGGGGGGCACACCGGGGAGCTGTTTTTT

d_call: NA
clone_size: NA
j_call: TRBJ2-1
v_call: TRBV11-2
cdr3_aa: CASSFGLNEQFF
cdr3_nt: TGTGCCAGCAGCTTTGGACTCAATGAGCAGTTCTTC

d_call: TRBD1
clone_size: NA
j_call: TRBJ2-5
v_call: TRBV24-1
cdr3_aa: CATALTGGRETQYF
cdr3_nt: TGTGCCACCGCGTTGACAGGGGGCAGGGAGACCCAGTACTTC

d_call: TRBD1
clone_size: once
j_call: TRBJ1-5
v_call: TRBV6-4
cdr3_aa: CASSDPTGSGNQPQHF
cdr3_nt: TGTGCCAGCAGTGACCCGACAGGGTCGGGCAATCAGCCCCAGCATTTT

d_call: TRBD2
clone_size: NA
j_call: TRBJ2-1
v_call: TRBV9
cdr3_aa: CASSPPGASGTHWNEQFF
cdr3_nt: TGTGCCAGCAGCCCCCCGGGTGCTAGCGGGACCCATTGGAATGAGCAGTTCTTC

d_call: NA
clone_size: NA
j_call: TRBJ1-2
v_call: TRBV5-1
cdr3_aa: CASSLTNGANYGYTF
cdr3_nt: TGCGCCAGCAGCCTTACGAATGGGGCCAACTATGGCTACACCTTC

d_call: NA
clone_size: NA
j_call: TRBJ1-5
v_call: TRBV19
cdr3_aa: CASSIQVYSNQPQHF
cdr3_nt: TGTGCCAGTAGTATTCAGGTGTATAGCAATCAGCCCCAGCATTTT

d_call: TRBD2
clone_size: NA
j_call: TRBJ2-7
v_call: TRBV10-2
cdr3_aa: CATRGASGRTLYEQYF
cdr3_nt: TGCGCCACTAGGGGGGCTAGCGGGAGGACCCTCTACGAGCAGTACTTC

d_call: TRBD1
clone_size: NA
j_call: TRBJ2-7
v_call: TRBV29-1
cdr3_aa: CSVVTGQGRYEQYF
cdr3_nt: TGCAGCGTTGTCACGGGACAGGGCCGTTACGAGCAGTACTTC

d_call: TRBD1
clone_size: NA
j_call: TRBJ2-2
v_call: TRBV29-1
cdr3_aa: CRMGDRGMAGELFF
cdr3_nt: TGCAGGATGGGGGACAGGGGTATGGCCGGGGAGCTGTTTTTT

d_call: NA
clone_size: NA
j_call: TRBJ1-4
v_call: TRBV6-5
cdr3_aa: CASSYSEETGEKLFF
cdr3_nt: TGTGCCAGCAGTTACTCCGAAGAGACGGGTGAAAAACTGTTTTTT

d_call: NA
clone_size: NA
j_call: TRBJ1-4
v_call: TRBV18
cdr3_aa: CASSSINSKTNEKLFF
cdr3_nt: TGTGCCAGCTCATCAATAAACAGCAAAACTAATGAAAAACTGTTTTTT

d_call: NA
clone_size: NA
j_call: TRBJ2-2
v_call: TRBV7-9
cdr3_aa: CASSALGGNTGELFF
cdr3_nt: TGTGCCAGCAGCGCTCTCGGGGGTAACACCGGGGAGCTGTTTTTT

d_call: NA
clone_size: NA
j_call: TRBJ1-2
v_call: TRBV18
cdr3_aa: CASSPPEPTGDYGYTF
cdr3_nt: TGTGCCAGCTCACCCCCGGAACCGACAGGAGACTATGGCTACACCTTC

d_call: NA
clone_size: NA
j_call: TRBJ2-1
v_call: TRBV6-5
cdr3_aa: CASEDRSYNEQFF
cdr3_nt: TGTGCCAGCGAAGACAGATCCTACAATGAGCAGTTCTTC

d_call: TRBD1
clone_size: NA
j_call: TRBJ2-7
v_call: TRBV12-5
cdr3_aa: CASGSLDRAYEQYF
cdr3_nt: TGTGCTAGTGGTTCTTTAGACAGGGCCTACGAGCAGTACTTC

d_call: NA
clone_size: NA
j_call: TRBJ2-2
v_call: TRBV30
cdr3_aa: CAWSPGAFTGELFF
cdr3_nt: TGTGCCTGGAGCCCCGGAGCCTTTACCGGGGAGCTGTTTTTT

d_call: NA
clone_size: NA
j_call: TRBJ2-5
v_call: TRBV6-1
cdr3_aa: CASSESGETQYF
cdr3_nt: TGTGCCAGCAGTGAAAGCGGGGAGACCCAGTACTTC

d_call: TRBD2
clone_size: once
j_call: TRBJ2-7
v_call: TRBV6-4
cdr3_aa: CASSDGTSGRYEQYF
cdr3_nt: TGTGCCAGCAGTGACGGGACTAGCGGGCGATACGAGCAGTACTTC

d_call: TRBD2
clone_size: NA
j_call: TRBJ2-3
v_call: TRBV3-1/TRBV3-2
cdr3_aa: CASSPSGSRADTQYF
cdr3_nt: TGTGCCAGCAGCCCGAGCGGGAGCAGGGCAGATACGCAGTATTTT

d_call: TRBD1
clone_size: NA
j_call: TRBJ1-5
v_call: TRBV19
cdr3_aa: CASSKQGQSNQPQHF
cdr3_nt: TGTGCCAGTAGTAAACAGGGACAGTCCAATCAGCCCCAGCATTTT